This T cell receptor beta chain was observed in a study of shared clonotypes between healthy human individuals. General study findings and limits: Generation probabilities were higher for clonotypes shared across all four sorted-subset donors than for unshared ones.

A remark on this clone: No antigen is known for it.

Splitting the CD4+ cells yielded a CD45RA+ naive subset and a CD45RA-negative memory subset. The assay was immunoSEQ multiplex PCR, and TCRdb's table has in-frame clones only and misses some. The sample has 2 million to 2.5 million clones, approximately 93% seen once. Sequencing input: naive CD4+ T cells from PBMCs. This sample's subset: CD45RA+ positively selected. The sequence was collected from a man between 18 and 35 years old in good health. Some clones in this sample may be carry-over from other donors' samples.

The CDR3 region has the DNA TGTTCAGGACAGGATGTGGATGAGCAGTTCTTC. The encoded protein is CSGQDVDEQFF. The J gene is TRBJ2-1, the V gene TRBV7-9; TRBD1 matches at 7 bases. The CDR3 spans 11 residues. The germline gives CDR1 SEHNR, CDR2 FQNEAQ (reference sequence).